The T cell receptor beta chain described here comes from a study of early T cells in non-severe SARS-CoV-2 infection. Study-wide findings and caveats: Matching with VDJdb favored anti-spike CD8 responses (missing private and CD4 specificities).

Ten or more counts support this clonotype. Its antigen remains unidentified. The V segment lost 7 bases and the J segment 4 bases; nucleotides outside the gene matches: 13. The germline V gene encodes CDR1 SGHNT and CDR2 YYREEE (reference sequence). This CDR3 comprises 15 residues. Each CDR3 protein is one row after TCRdb ran MiXCR on the 5' RACE reads. Of about 26,000 distinct CDR3 sequences listed, around 5% are singletons. The origin of this receptor is an adult who was a healthcare worker with PCR-confirmed SARS-CoV-2 infection or an uninfected control (not recorded which). This chain uses TRBV5-4 with TRBJ1-2, with 7 bases lining up with TRBD1. The material sequenced was whole blood. CDR3 amino acids: CASGSEEGATYGYTF. CDR3 DNA: TGTGCCAGCGGATCCGAGGAGGGGGCGACCTATGGCTACACCTTC.